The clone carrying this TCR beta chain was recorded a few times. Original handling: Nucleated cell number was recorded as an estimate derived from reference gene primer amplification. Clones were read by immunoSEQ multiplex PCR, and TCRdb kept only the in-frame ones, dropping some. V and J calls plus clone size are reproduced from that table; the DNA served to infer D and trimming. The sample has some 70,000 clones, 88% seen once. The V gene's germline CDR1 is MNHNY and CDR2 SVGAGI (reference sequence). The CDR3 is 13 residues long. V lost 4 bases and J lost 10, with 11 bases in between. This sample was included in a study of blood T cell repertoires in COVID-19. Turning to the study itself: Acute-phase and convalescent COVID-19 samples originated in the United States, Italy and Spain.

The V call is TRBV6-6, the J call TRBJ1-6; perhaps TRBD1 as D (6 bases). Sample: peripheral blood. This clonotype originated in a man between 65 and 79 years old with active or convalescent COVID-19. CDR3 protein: CASSSSGESPLHF. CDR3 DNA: TGTGCCAGCAGTTCCTCAGGGGAATCACCCCTCCACTTT.